The 26 T cell receptor beta chains reported below all come from one sample, sequenced in a study of CD8 T cells in ankylosing spondylitis (dated by TCRdb to about 2017). Study-wide findings and limitations: Blood from ankylosing spondylitis patients appeared to be characterized by a TCR beta motif made up of under ten highly homologous amino acid variants.

Their recognized antigens are unknown. Libraries were built with 5' RACE. TCRdb records Illumina HiSeq 2500 as the sequencer. Using fastp trimming at Q25 and MiXCR clonotype assembly, TCRdb reanalyzed the public sequencing data and kept in-frame beta chains. Records with the same CDR3 protein are collapsed into one entry carrying the most frequent genes and DNA. For this sample the table gives roughly 450,000 distinct CDR3 sequences, of which roughly a quarter were detected only once. The top ten clonotypes cover over 0.8% of the sample. The sample consisted of blood, either unsorted or a sorted T cell fraction (not recorded which). Receptors originate from a male donor with ankylosing spondylitis.

The rearrangement links TRBV5-5 to TRBJ1-5; no clear D gene. CDR1 and CDR2 from the germline V gene are SGHKS and YYEKEE (reference sequence). V was trimmed by 0 bases and J by 1 base, leaving 8 bases between them. There are 15 residues in the CDR3. This chain's CDR3 is CASSLGIRSNQPQHF. CDR3 coding DNA: TGTGCCAGCAGCTTGGGGATTCGCAGCAATCAGCCCCAGCATTTT.

This clonotype was detected only a few times. In DNA, the CDR3 is TGTGCCAGTAGACATGGCAATCAGCCCCAGCATTTT. This translates into CASRHGNQPQHF. The V call is TRBV7-9, the J call TRBJ1-5, with D unresolved. V gave up 9 bases and J gave up 2 bases, with 8 bases separating them. The germline CDR1 and CDR2 sequences are SEHNR and FQNEAQ (reference sequence). The CDR3 spans 12 residues.

In its sample, this clonotype was seen a few times. The chain combines TRBV11-2 with TRBJ2-5; tentative D call: TRBD1 (6 bases). CDR1 is SGHAT and CDR2 is FQNNGV in the germline V gene. The CDR3 is made up of 15 amino acids. V was shortened by 4 bases and J by 0 bases, with 12 bases between the two germline ends. The CDR3 DNA follows: TGTGCCAGCAGCTCCCAGGGGACGTACCAAGAGACCCAGTACTTC. Protein sequence: CASSSQGTYQETQYF.

This clonotype has just a few counts. CDR3 bases: TGCAGCGTTCCGGGACAGAGTTACAATGAGCAGTTCTTC. Its protein is CSVPGQSYNEQFF. The chain uses TRBV29-1 and TRBJ2-1, with 7 bases identical to TRBD1. The CDR3 sequence is 13 residues long. J was trimmed by 4 bases and V by 5 bases; bases with no gene match: 5. Germline V gene lookup returns CDR1 SQVTM and CDR2 ANQGSEA.

This clonotype was observed many times. V usage is TRBV12-3 or TRBV12-4 and J usage is TRBJ1-1, with 7 bases matching TRBD1. V shed 7 bases, J shed 2 bases, and the junction held 7 bases outside the gene matches. This CDR3 contains 14 residues. The CDR3 sequence is CASIPDRSNTEAFF. The CDR3 DNA sequence: TGTGCCAGCATCCCGGACAGGAGCAACACTGAAGCTTTCTTT.

The chain joins TRBV6-5 to TRBJ2-5; D possibly corresponds to TRBD2 (7 bases). CDR3 length equals 16 residues. The V end was cut by 0 bases, the J end by 2 bases, with 13 bases between. The V gene's germline CDR1 is MNHEY and CDR2 SVGAGI. CDR3 amino acids: CASSYSGGGYQETQYF. The CDR3 DNA reads TGTGCCAGCAGTTACTCAGGGGGAGGGTATCAAGAGACCCAGTACTTC.

The chain recombines TRBV10-3 with TRBJ1-5; TRBD1 might be the D (6 bases). This CDR3 has 16 residues. The germline V gene has CDR1 ENHRY and CDR2 SYGVKD. Trimming shortened V by 2 bases and J by 3 bases, and 14 bases separated the two germline ends. In nucleotides, the CDR3 is TGTGCCATCAGTGAGAGAGGGGGTGAGCACAATCAGCCCCAGCATTTT. It encodes CAISERGGEHNQPQHF.

Details on this clonotype: An end of the junction does not agree with germline; a read error may underlie this. This chain joins TRBV5-1 and TRBJ2-2; TRBD2 is a possible D gene (5 bases). The germline V gene encodes CDR1 SGHRS and CDR2 YFSETQ. CDR3 length: 15 residues. In DNA, the CDR3 is TGCGCCAGCAGCTTGCGGACGTCGAACACCGGGGAGCTGATTTTT. It translates to CASSLRTSNTGELIF.

This clonotype was seen more than once but under ten times. The CDR3 bases are TGTGCCTGGAGTGCAACCAGGGGGCAGTTTGCTGGAAACACCATATATTTT. This gives the protein CAWSATRGQFAGNTIYF. The chain recombines TRBV30 with TRBJ1-3, with 8 bases lining up with TRBD1. CDR1 is GTSNPN, CDR2 SVGIG, per germline (reference sequence). Unmatched junction bases numbered 10, after V lost 1 base and J lost 2 bases. This CDR3 is built from 17 residues.

The chain recombines TRBV12-3 or TRBV12-4 with TRBJ2-1; TRBD2 aligns across 7 bases. With V trimmed by 3 bases and J by 15 bases, 8 bases remained unmatched. The CDR3 loop spans 12 amino acids. DNA for the CDR3: TGTGCCAGCAGTTTCGGGGGAGGGCCCCTGTTCTTC. Amino acids: CASSFGGGPLFF.

This clonotype was counted only a few times. This sequence joins TRBV20-1 and TRBJ1-6, with D unclear. Germline lookup yields CDR1 DFQATT and CDR2 SNEGSKA (reference sequence). V lost 6 bases to trimming and J lost 0 bases, with 12 bases between them. The CDR3 covers 15 residues. CDR3: CSARRGSSYNSPLHF. CDR3 DNA: TGCAGTGCGAGGCGGGGTAGCTCCTATAATTCACCCCTCCACTTT.

This clonotype was detected a few times. This chain joins TRBV6-6 and TRBJ2-3, with D possibly TRBD2 on 6 matching bases. This CDR3 region has 13 residues. Trimming took 2 bases from V and 6 from J, leaving 9 bases between them. CDR1 is MNHNY and CDR2 is SVGAGI in the germline V gene (reference sequence). CDR3 nucleotide sequence: TGTGCCAGCAGTTACCCGGGGGAGGATACGCAGTATTTT. It translates to CASSYPGEDTQYF.

The table lists this clonotype with a few counts. The CDR3 coding sequence is TGCGCCAGCAGCCCCGTACTCAGGGAACTTACAGATACGCAGTATTTT. Translating gives CASSPVLRELTDTQYF. The rearrangement uses TRBV5-1 and TRBJ2-3; the D gene is possibly TRBD1 (5 bases). The CDR3 consists of 16 residues. Trimming left V 4 bases short and J 3 bases short, with 18 bases between. Germline V gene data show CDR1 as SGHRS and CDR2 as YFSETQ.

This clonotype occurred a few times. The V call is TRBV29-1, the J call TRBJ1-2, with 8 positions matching TRBD1. CDR1 is SQVTM, CDR2 ANQGSEA, per germline. The CDR3 has 13 residues. J lost 2 bases, V lost 6 bases, and 5 bases had no gene match. The CDR3 DNA sequence: TGCAGCGTAGGACAGGGAAAAAACTATGGCTACACCTTC. Translated: CSVGQGKNYGYTF.

In this sample, this clonotype turned up many times. The V and J genes are TRBV16 and TRBJ1-4; unclear D gene. The CDR3 extends over 14 amino acids. V was shortened by 2 bases and J by 8 bases, with 12 bases between the two germline ends. Germline values: CDR1 KGHSY, CDR2 FQNENV. Here the CDR3 reads CASSQEPAGEKLFF. The CDR3 DNA follows: TGTGCCAGCAGCCAAGAGCCGGCGGGGGAAAAACTGTTTTTT. The whole variable domain, remainder taken from reference TRBV16 and TRBJ1-4, is GEEVAQTPKHLVRGEGQKAKLYCAPIKGHSYVFWYQQVLKNEFKFLISFQNENVFDETGMPKERFSAKCLPNSPCSLEIQATKLEDSAVYFCASSQEPAGEKLFFGSGTQLSVL.

In its sample, this clonotype was seen a few times. For the CDR3, the DNA is TGTGCCAGCAGCCCCTCCTGGCGGGAGGACTACAATGAGCAGTTCTTC. It specifies CASSPSWREDYNEQFF. This rearrangement joins TRBV2 to TRBJ2-1, with TRBD2 identical over 8 bases. Germline trimming cut 6 bases from V and 3 bases from J; bases unmatched to any gene: 10. CDR1 and CDR2 from the germline V gene are SNHLY and FYNNEI. This CDR3 has 16 residues. Variable domain in full (rest from reference TRBV2 and TRBJ2-1): EPEVTQTPSHQVTQMGQEVILRCVPISNHLYFYWYRQILGQKVEFLVSFYNNEISEKSEIFDDQFSVERPDGSNFTLKIRSTKLEDSAMYFCASSPSWREDYNEQFFGPGTRLTVL.

This clonotype was counted between two and nine times. The chain recombines TRBV29-1 with TRBJ2-1; the D is unclear. The CDR3 is made up of 14 amino acids. V was cut by 4 bases and J by 0 bases, with 10 bases left in between. Germline V CDR1 and CDR2: SQVTM, ANQGSEA. CDR3 sequence (DNA): TGCAGCGTTGGCGAGCGAAGCTCCTACAATGAGCAGTTCTTC. Translating gives CSVGERSSYNEQFF.

This clonotype has a handful of counts. The chain recombines TRBV12-3 or TRBV12-4 with TRBJ1-3; D unresolved. This CDR3 is built from 14 residues. Trimming removed 1 base from V and 2 bases from J, with 6 bases in between. Here the CDR3 reads CASSLGVPGNTIYF. The CDR3 DNA reads as TGTGCCAGCAGTTTAGGCGTCCCTGGAAACACCATATATTTT.

The V call is TRBV6-5, the J call TRBJ1-5; 7 bases are a match to TRBD1. The CDR3 spans 13 residues. V shed 4 bases and J 4 bases; nucleotides not matched to a gene: 1. The V gene's germline CDR1 is MNHEY and CDR2 SVGAGI. CDR3 nucleotides: TGTGCCAGCAGTTGGGGACAGAATCAGCCCCAGCATTTT. Residues: CASSWGQNQPQHF.

This clonotype was detected only a few times. J is TRBJ2-7 and V is TRBV16; tentative D call: TRBD2 (6 bases). Germline V gene data show CDR1 as KGHSY and CDR2 as FQNENV. The CDR3 runs 15 residues. The germline V and J ends were trimmed by 2 bases and 0 bases, with 11 bases remaining between them. CDR3: CASSQLGGGSYEQYF. CDR3 DNA: TGTGCCAGCAGCCAACTTGGGGGAGGCTCCTACGAGCAGTACTTC.

This clonotype was seen only a few times. V gene TRBV3-1 combines with J gene TRBJ2-7; D remains ambiguous. This CDR3 spans 14 amino acids. CDR1 is LGHDT, CDR2 YNNKEL, per germline (reference sequence). Trimming removed 0 bases from V and 3 bases from J, with 9 bases in between. CDR3 amino acids: CASSQDPSNYEQYV. DNA of the CDR3: TGTGCCAGCAGCCAAGATCCGTCAAACTACGAGCAGTACGTC.

In its sample, this clonotype was seen a few times. The chain combines TRBV20-1 with TRBJ2-5; 8 bases are shared with TRBD1. The germline V gene has CDR1 DFQATT and CDR2 SNEGSKA (reference sequence). This CDR3 has 15 amino acids. V trimming: 1 base; J trimming: 5 bases; junction bases outside the gene matches: 9. CDR3 sequence (DNA): TGCAGTGCTAGAGCCGGGACAGGTGGGGGGGAGACCCAGTACTTC. It codes for CSARAGTGGGETQYF.

The rearrangement joins TRBV19 to TRBJ1-5; D gene uncertain. The CDR3 sequence is 13 residues long. V was cut by 11 bases and J by 3 bases, with 14 bases left in between. CDR1 LNHDA and CDR2 SQIVND come from the germline V gene (reference sequence). The CDR3 is CASGSQNNQPQHF. The CDR3 bases are TGTGCCTCGGGGAGCCAGAACAATCAGCCCCAGCATTTT.

V gene TRBV18 combines with J gene TRBJ1-1, with D uncertain. CDR3 length equals 14 residues. Looked up from germline, CDR1 is KGHSH and CDR2 is LQKENI. Between the trimmed V and J ends, which lost 2 bases and 7 bases, there was a span of 14 bases. CDR3 loop: CASSPDHTSIEAFF. The CDR3 DNA reads TGTGCCAGCTCACCAGATCACACCAGTATTGAAGCTTTCTTT.

This clonotype was seen a few times. The rearrangement joins TRBV12-3 or TRBV12-4 to TRBJ2-5; 7 bases are shared with TRBD1. The CDR3 totals 14 residues. J was trimmed by 3 bases and V by 4 bases; bases with no gene match: 5. As DNA, the CDR3 is TGTGCCAGCAGTTCCGGGACAGATGAAGAGACCCAGTACTTC. Translated, it gives CASSSGTDEETQYF.

This clonotype appeared once. In nucleotides, the CDR3 is TGTGCCAGCAGTACTAGCGGGAGGCGTTTCTTC. Translated: CASSTSGRRFF. This chain joins TRBV12-3 or TRBV12-4 and TRBJ2-1; the match to TRBD2 covers 12 bases. CDR3 size: 11 residues. V was pared by 5 bases and J by 16 bases, with 3 bases of the junction left unmatched.